Detailed here is one T cell receptor beta chain. Its antigen is unidentified. These donors were members of the approximately 120-subject validation cohort, a group separate from the approximately 670-subject first cohort. The sample originates from a study of cytomegalovirus exposure and HLA in healthy donors. The table came from immunoSEQ multiplex PCR; TCRdb's copy has only in-frame clones and leaves some out. The table records 250,000 to 300,000 clones, 80% to 90% of them present only once. The length of the CDR3 is 16 residues. Germline CDR1 is LNHNV and CDR2 is YYDKDF (reference sequence). J was trimmed by 3 bases and V by 2 bases; bases with no gene match: 4. Study outcomes and limitations: According to the study, roughly 160 TCR beta chains were cytomegalovirus-associated. Clusters of TCRs from the first cohort tended to co-occur in the 110 or so validation repertoires (as a later analysis found).

The sample taken for sequencing was PBMCs. The TCR originated in a woman between 18 and 29 years old in good health and CMV-seronegative. The chain carries TRBV15 and TRBJ2-1, with 10 bases that match TRBD2. CDR3 sequence (DNA): TGTGCCACCAGCAGAAAACTAGCGGGACTCTACAATGAGCAGTTCTTC. This codes for CATSRKLAGLYNEQFF.